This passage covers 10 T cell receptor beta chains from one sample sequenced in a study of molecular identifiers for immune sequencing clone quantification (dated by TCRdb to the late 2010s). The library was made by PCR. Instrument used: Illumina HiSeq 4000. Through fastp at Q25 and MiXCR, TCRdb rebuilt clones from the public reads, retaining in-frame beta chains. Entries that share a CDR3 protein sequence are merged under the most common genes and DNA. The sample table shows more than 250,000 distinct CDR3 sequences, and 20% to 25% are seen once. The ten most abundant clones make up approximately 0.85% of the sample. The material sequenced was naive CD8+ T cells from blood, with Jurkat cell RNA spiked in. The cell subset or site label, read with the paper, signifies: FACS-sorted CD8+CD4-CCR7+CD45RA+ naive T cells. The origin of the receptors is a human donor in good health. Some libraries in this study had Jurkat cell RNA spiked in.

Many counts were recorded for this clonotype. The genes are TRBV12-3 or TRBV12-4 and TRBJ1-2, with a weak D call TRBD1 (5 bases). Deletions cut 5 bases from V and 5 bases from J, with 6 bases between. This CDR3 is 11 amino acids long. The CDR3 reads CASSDSYGYTF. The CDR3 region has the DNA TGTGCCAGCAGTGACAGTTATGGCTACACCTTC.

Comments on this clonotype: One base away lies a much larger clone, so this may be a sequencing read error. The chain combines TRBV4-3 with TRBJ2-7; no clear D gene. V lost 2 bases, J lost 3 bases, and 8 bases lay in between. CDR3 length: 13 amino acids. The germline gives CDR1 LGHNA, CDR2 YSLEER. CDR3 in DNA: TGCGCCAGCAGCCAAAATCTGGACTACGAGCAGTACTTC. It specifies CASSQNLDYEQYF.

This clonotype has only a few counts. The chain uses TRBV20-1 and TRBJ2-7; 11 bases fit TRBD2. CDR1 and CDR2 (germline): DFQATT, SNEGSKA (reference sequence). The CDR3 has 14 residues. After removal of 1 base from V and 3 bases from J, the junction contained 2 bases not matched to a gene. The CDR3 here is CSARASGGRYEQYF. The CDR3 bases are TGCAGTGCTAGAGCTAGCGGGGGGCGCTACGAGCAGTACTTC.

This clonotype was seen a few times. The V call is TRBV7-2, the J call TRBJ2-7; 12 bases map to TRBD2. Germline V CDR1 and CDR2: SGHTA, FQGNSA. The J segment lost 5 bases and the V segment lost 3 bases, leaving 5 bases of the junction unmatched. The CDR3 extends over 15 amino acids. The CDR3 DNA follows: TGTGCCAGCAGCTTGGGGACTAGCGGGTCCGACGAGCAGTACTTC. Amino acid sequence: CASSLGTSGSDEQYF. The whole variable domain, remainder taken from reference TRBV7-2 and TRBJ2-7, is GAGVSQSPSNKVTEKGKDVELRCDPISGHTALYWYRQSLGQGLEFLIYFQGNSAPDKSGLPSDRFSAERTGGSVSTLTIQRTQQEDSAVYLCASSLGTSGSDEQYFGPGTRLTVT.

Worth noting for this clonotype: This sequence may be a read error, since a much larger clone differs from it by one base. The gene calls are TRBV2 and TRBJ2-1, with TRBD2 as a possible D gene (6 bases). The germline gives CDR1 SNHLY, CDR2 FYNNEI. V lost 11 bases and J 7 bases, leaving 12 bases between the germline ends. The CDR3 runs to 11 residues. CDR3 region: CAGGLANEQFF. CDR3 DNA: TGTGCCGGCGGCCTAGCGAATGAGCAGTTCTTC. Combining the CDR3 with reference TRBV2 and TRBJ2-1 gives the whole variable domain EPEVTQTPSHQVTQMGQEVILRCVPISNHLYFYWYRQILGQKVEFLVSFYNNEISEKSEIFDDQFSVERPDGSNFTLKIRSTKLEDSAMYFCAGGLANEQFFGPGTRLTVL.

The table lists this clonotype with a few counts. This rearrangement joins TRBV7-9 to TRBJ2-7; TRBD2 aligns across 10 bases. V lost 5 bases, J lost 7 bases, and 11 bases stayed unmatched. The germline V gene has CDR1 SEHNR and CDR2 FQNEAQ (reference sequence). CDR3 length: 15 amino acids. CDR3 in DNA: TGTGCCAGCAGCCCCAGCGGGGGGGACTACGAGGAGCAGTACTTC. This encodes CASSPSGGDYEEQYF.

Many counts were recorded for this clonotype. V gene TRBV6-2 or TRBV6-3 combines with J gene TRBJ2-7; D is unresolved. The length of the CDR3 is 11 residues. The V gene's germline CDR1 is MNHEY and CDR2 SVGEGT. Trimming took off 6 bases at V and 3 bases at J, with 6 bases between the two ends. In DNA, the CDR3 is TGTGCCAGCAGCCGGGTCTACGAGCAGTACTTC. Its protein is CASSRVYEQYF.

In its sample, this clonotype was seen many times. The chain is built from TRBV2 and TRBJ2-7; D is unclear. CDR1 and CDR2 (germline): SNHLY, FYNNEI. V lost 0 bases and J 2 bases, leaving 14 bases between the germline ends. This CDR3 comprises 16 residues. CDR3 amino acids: CASSEASGLTAYEQYF. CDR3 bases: TGTGCCAGCAGTGAAGCATCTGGGTTGACCGCCTACGAGCAGTACTTC.

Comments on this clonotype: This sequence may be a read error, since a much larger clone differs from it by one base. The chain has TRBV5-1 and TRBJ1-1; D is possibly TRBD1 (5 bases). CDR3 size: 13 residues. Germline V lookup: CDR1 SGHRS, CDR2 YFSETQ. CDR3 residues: CASGFGTNTEAFF. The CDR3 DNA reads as TGCGCCAGCGGCTTTGGGACCAACACTGAAGCTTTCTTT. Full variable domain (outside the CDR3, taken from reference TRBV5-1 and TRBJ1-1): KAGVTQTPRYLIKTRGQQVTLSCSPISGHRSVSWYQQTPGQGLQFLFEYFSETQRNKGNFPGRFSGRQFSNSRSEMNVSTLELGDSALYLCASGFGTNTEAFFGQGTRLTVV.

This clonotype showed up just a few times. Here the CDR3 reads CASSPTLGPEAFF. In DNA, the CDR3 is TGTGCCAGCAGCCCCACGTTAGGTCCTGAAGCTTTCTTT. The V and J genes are TRBV27 and TRBJ1-1; D gene uncertain. The CDR3 spans 13 residues. The germline gives CDR1 MNHEY, CDR2 SMNVEV (reference sequence). Trimming left V 6 bases short and J 6 bases short, with 14 bases between.